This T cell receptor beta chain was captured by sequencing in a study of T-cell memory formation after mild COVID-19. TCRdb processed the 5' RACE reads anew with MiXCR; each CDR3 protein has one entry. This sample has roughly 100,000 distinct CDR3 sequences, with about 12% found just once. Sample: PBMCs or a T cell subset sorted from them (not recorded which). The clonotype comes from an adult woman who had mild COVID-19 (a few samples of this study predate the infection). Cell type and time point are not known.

CDR3 DNA: TGTGCCAGCAAACAGGGGGGCACTGAAGCTTTCTTT. Protein product: CASKQGGTEAFF. The gene calls are TRBV12-3 or TRBV12-4 and TRBJ1-1; TRBD1 matches 8 bases. The V and J ends lost 7 bases and 4 bases, in that order; junction bases with no gene match: 2. CDR3 length equals 12 residues.